This T cell receptor beta chain originates from a study of blood T cell repertoires in COVID-19. Study-wide context: Acute and convalescent COVID-19 samples came from the United States, Italy and Spain. T cells, B-cell-depleted T cells, or PBMCs supplied cDNA or gDNA.

Contact with a PCR-confirmed or clinician-diagnosed COVID-19 case occurred within 2 weeks of entry. V was cut by 5 bases and J by 5 bases, with 11 bases left in between. The CDR3 loop spans 13 amino acids. Germline V gene data show CDR1 as KGHSH and CDR2 as LQKENI. Assay: immunoSEQ multiplex PCR; the TCRdb copy retains only in-frame clones and omits some. This table has some 340,000 clones, 85% to 95% appearing once. Sequencing was done on a sample of PBMCs or T cells enriched from blood (not recorded which). The chain carries TRBV18 and TRBJ2-3; perhaps TRBD2 as D (5 bases). This sequence was found in a woman younger than 45 who had been exposed to COVID-19. Here the CDR3 reads CASSVSAGDTQYF. As DNA, the CDR3 is TGTGCCAGCTCAGTGTCGGCGGGAGATACGCAGTATTTT.